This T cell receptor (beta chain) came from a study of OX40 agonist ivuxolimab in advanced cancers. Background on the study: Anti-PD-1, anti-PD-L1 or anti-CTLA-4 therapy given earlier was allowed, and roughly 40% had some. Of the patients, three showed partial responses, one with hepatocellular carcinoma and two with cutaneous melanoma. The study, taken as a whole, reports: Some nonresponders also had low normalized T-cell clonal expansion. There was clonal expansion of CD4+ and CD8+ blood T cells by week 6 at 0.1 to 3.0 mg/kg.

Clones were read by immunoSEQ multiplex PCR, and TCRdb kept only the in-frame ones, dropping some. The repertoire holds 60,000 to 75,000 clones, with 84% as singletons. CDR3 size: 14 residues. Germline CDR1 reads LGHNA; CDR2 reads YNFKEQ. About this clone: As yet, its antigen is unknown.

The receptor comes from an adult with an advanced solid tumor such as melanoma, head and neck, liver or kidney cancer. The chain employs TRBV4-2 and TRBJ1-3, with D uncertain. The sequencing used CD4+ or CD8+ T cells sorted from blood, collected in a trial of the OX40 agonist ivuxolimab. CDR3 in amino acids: CATKAGDSGNTIYF. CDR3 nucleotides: TGTGCAACAAAGGCGGGTGACTCTGGAAACACCATATATTTT.